The 30 T cell receptor beta chains given below trace back to one sample, sequenced in a study of T cell changes during pregnancy in multiple sclerosis. Profiled with immunoSEQ multiplex PCR; TCRdb holds only in-frame clones, not every one. The sample carries 25,000 to 30,000 clones, 70% to 90% recorded once. The sample was CD8+ T cells from peripheral blood mononuclear cells, taken before pregnancy. The receptors here all came from a female donor with multiple sclerosis, enrolled in a pregnancy study.

This chain joins TRBV9 and TRBJ1-5; D not certain. This CDR3 has 13 amino acids. Germline-derived CDR1 and CDR2 are SGDLS and YYNGEE. Trimming removed 3 bases from V and 4 bases from J, with 8 bases in between. In DNA form, the CDR3 reads TGTGCCAGCAGCGACACACCGAATCAGCCCCAGCATTTT. Encoded protein: CASSDTPNQPQHF.

The chain links TRBV5-5 to TRBJ1-1, with D possibly matching TRBD1 (6 bases). Looked up from germline, CDR1 is SGHKS and CDR2 is YYEKEE (reference sequence). This CDR3 region has 14 residues. Trimming pared 1 base from V and 6 bases from J, leaving 13 bases between. This chain's CDR3 is CASSLQGPGAEAFF. The CDR3 DNA follows: TGTGCCAGCAGCTTGCAGGGGCCAGGCGCTGAAGCTTTCTTT.

This sequence joins TRBV4-2 and TRBJ2-1; 12 bases fit TRBD2. Germline-derived CDR1 and CDR2 are LGHNA and YNFKEQ. CDR3 length: 17 residues. The ends lost 2 bases at V and 8 bases at J; junction bases unmatched: 10. Written as DNA, the CDR3 is TGTGCCAGCAGCCAACTAGCGGGGGGGCCGAGGGTGTATGAGCAGTTCTTC. As protein: CASSQLAGGPRVYEQFF.

CDR3 sequence (DNA): TGTGCCTGGAGTTCTCTCACAGTAGATTCACCCCTCCACTTT. Protein sequence: CAWSSLTVDSPLHF. This chain connects TRBV30 to TRBJ1-6; D gene ambiguous. Looked up from germline, CDR1 is GTSNPN and CDR2 is SVGIG (reference sequence). Between the trimmed V and J ends, which lost 2 bases and 8 bases, there was a span of 13 bases. The CDR3 is 14 residues long.

The gene calls are TRBV2 and TRBJ2-7, with 10 bases identical to TRBD1. Per the germline V gene, CDR1 is SNHLY and CDR2 is FYNNEI. J was trimmed by 5 bases and V by 8 bases; bases with no gene match: 27. The CDR3 length is 20 residues. The CDR3 region is CASGTEYGTGDRSNGDEQYF. In nucleotides, the CDR3 is TGTGCCAGCGGAACGGAATACGGGACAGGGGACCGTTCCAATGGGGACGAGCAGTACTTC.

This chain joins TRBV15 and TRBJ2-1, with 10 bases fitting TRBD1. The CDR3 is 16 residues long. The germline CDR1 and CDR2 sequences are LNHNV and YYDKDF (reference sequence). Germline trimming cut 4 bases from V and 4 bases from J; bases unmatched to any gene: 7. CDR3 sequence reads: CATSTTTGGGYNEQFF. CDR3 in DNA: TGTGCCACCAGCACGACGACAGGGGGCGGATACAATGAGCAGTTCTTC. Variable domain in full (rest from reference TRBV15 and TRBJ2-1): DAMVIQNPRYQVTQFGKPVTLSCSQTLNHNVMYWYQQKSSQAPKLLFHYYDKDFNNEADTPDNFQSRRPNTSFCFLDIRSPGLGDTAMYLCATSTTTGGGYNEQFFGPGTRLTVL.

The chain employs TRBV7-6 and TRBJ2-1, with D possibly being TRBD1 (6 bases). This CDR3 spans 16 amino acids. The V gene lost 4 bases and the J gene lost 6 bases, with 19 bases spanning the gap. Germline assignment: CDR1 SGHVS and CDR2 FNYEAQ. In DNA form, the CDR3 reads TGTGCCAGCAGCTACCCAGCGGACAGCCGCCCCAATGAGCAGTTCTTC. It encodes CASSYPADSRPNEQFF.

The chain is built from TRBV7-9 and TRBJ2-4; possibly TRBD2 for D (5 bases). From germline, CDR1 is SEHNR and CDR2 FQNEAQ (reference sequence). This CDR3 has 14 residues. V was pared by 2 bases and J by 3 bases, with 8 bases between. The CDR3 region has the DNA TGTGCCAGCAGCTTAATGGACTTCAAAAACATTCAGTACTTC. Amino acid sequence: CASSLMDFKNIQYF.

The chain is built from TRBV11-2 and TRBJ1-2; D is uncertain. CDR3 length equals 14 residues. The ends were cut back, 5 bases at V and 3 bases at J, with 13 bases in the middle. The germline V gene has CDR1 SGHAT and CDR2 FQNNGV. The CDR3 reads CASSPPEGDYGYTF. The CDR3 region has the DNA TGTGCCAGCAGCCCTCCCGAGGGAGACTATGGCTACACCTTC.

The chain carries TRBV10-3 and TRBJ2-7, with TRBD1 matching over 7 bases. Trimming at V came to 10 bases and at J to 1 base, leaving 7 bases not matched to a gene. Germline CDR1 is ENHRY and CDR2 is SYGVKD. The CDR3 covers 13 residues. The CDR3 reads CATLPGQSYEQYF. The CDR3 bases are TGTGCCACCCTACCGGGACAGTCCTACGAGCAGTACTTC.

V gene TRBV5-4 combines with J gene TRBJ1-2; TRBD1 matches 8 bases. The CDR3 covers 16 residues. The ends lost 3 bases at V and 6 bases at J; junction bases unmatched: 13. CDR1 is SGHNT, CDR2 YYREEE, per germline (reference sequence). Here the CDR3 DNA reads TGTGCCAGCAGCTGGGCTGCGGGACAGGTTATTGATGGCTACACCTTC. Amino acid sequence: CASSWAAGQVIDGYTF.

This rearrangement joins TRBV6-4 to TRBJ2-2, with D perhaps TRBD2 (6 bases). The V end was cut by 5 bases, the J end by 4 bases, with 8 bases between. Germline-derived CDR1 and CDR2 are MRHNA and SNTAGT. The CDR3 runs to 13 residues. CDR3 sequence (DNA): TGTGCCAGCAGTAAGACTAGCACCGGGGAGCTGTTTTTT. Translated, it gives CASSKTSTGELFF.

The chain carries TRBV15 and TRBJ2-2; TRBD1 matches 9 bases. In germline, CDR1 is LNHNV, CDR2 YYDKDF (reference sequence). Trimming cost V 5 bases and J 3 bases; bases outside gene matches: 13. The CDR3 consists of 18 residues. This CDR3 is CATSGGQGKGVDTGELFF. In DNA, the CDR3 is TGTGCCACCAGCGGGGGACAGGGCAAAGGAGTTGACACCGGGGAGCTGTTTTTT.

V usage is TRBV27 and J usage is TRBJ2-1, with 7 bases that match TRBD1. V gave up 2 bases and J gave up 2 bases; unmatched junction bases: 6. The CDR3 spans 16 residues. The germline V gene encodes CDR1 MNHEY and CDR2 SMNVEV (reference sequence). The DNA for the CDR3 is TGTGCCAGCAGTTTAGGAGTGGGGACAGCCTACAATGAGCAGTTCTTC. The encoded protein is CASSLGVGTAYNEQFF.

Here the CDR3 reads CASSLQGNSYNEQFF. The DNA of the CDR3 is TGTGCCAGCAGCCTACAGGGGAACTCCTACAATGAGCAGTTCTTC. This rearrangement joins TRBV11-1 to TRBJ2-1; 7 nucleotides agree with TRBD1. Losses at the gene ends were 5 bases for V and 0 bases for J; bases not matched to a gene: 4. CDR1 and CDR2 (germline): SGHAT, FQDESV (reference sequence). This CDR3 has 15 amino acids.

This chain joins TRBV19 and TRBJ1-6; D gene ambiguous. CDR1 and CDR2 from the germline V gene are LNHDA and SQIVND (reference sequence). CDR3 length: 14 amino acids. Trimming removed 5 bases from V and 13 bases from J, with 18 bases in between. CDR3 bases: TGTGCCAGTAGTGACCGACATCCCTCGTTCCCCCTCCACTTT. It is translated as CASSDRHPSFPLHF.

The chain carries TRBV5-4 and TRBJ1-4; TRBD1 is a possible D gene (5 bases). The germline V gene has CDR1 SGHNT and CDR2 YYREEE (reference sequence). This CDR3 is built from 14 residues. V was cut by 4 bases and J by 0 bases, with 7 bases left in between. The CDR3 DNA is TGTGCCAGCAGCGACAGTACAACTAATGAAAAACTGTTTTTT. It specifies CASSDSTTNEKLFF.

The V and J genes are TRBV13 and TRBJ2-5; TRBD2 is a possible D gene (7 bases). This CDR3 contains 15 residues. CDR1 is PRHDT, CDR2 FYEKMQ, per germline (reference sequence). V shed 8 bases and J shed 3 bases, with 19 bases lying between them. CDR3 protein: CASQGGGPGEETQYF. CDR3 DNA: TGTGCCAGCCAGGGAGGGGGTCCGGGGGAAGAGACCCAGTACTTC.

Here the CDR3 DNA reads TGTGCCAGCAGCGCAAACAGGGGGCGCACCGGGGAGCTGTTTTTT. Its translation is CASSANRGRTGELFF. This chain uses TRBV13 with TRBJ2-2; 9 positions agree with TRBD1. This CDR3 is built from 15 residues. V lost 5 bases and J lost 4; bases outside the gene matches: 5. Germline values: CDR1 PRHDT, CDR2 FYEKMQ (reference sequence).

The chain links TRBV27 to TRBJ2-3; 9 bases align to TRBD2. Germline V gives CDR1 MNHEY, CDR2 SMNVEV (reference sequence). The trim removed 4 bases at V and 2 bases at J, leaving 13 bases unmatched. The CDR3 spans 18 residues. The chain's CDR3 is CASSSPGAGGRDTDTQYF. As DNA, the CDR3 is TGTGCCAGCAGTTCCCCCGGGGCGGGGGGGAGGGACACAGATACGCAGTATTTT.

This clone has a single count. The CDR3: CASSLMKDSAGELFF. CDR3 DNA sequence: TGTGCCAGCAGCTTAATGAAGGACAGTGCCGGGGAGCTGTTTTTT. The chain employs TRBV7-3 and TRBJ2-2, with D maybe TRBD1 (6 bases). V shed 1 base and J shed 6 bases, with 12 bases lying between them. Germline-derived CDR1 and CDR2 are SGHTA and FQGTGA. This CDR3 contains 15 residues.

The chain combines TRBV11-2 with TRBJ1-1; 9 bases match TRBD1. Per germline, CDR1 SGHAT and CDR2 FQNNGV. The CDR3 is 16 residues long. V lost 5 bases and J lost 3; bases outside the gene matches: 10. The chain's CDR3 is CASSRPQGAGYTEAFF. CDR3 in DNA: TGTGCCAGCAGCCGGCCACAGGGGGCTGGGTACACTGAAGCTTTCTTT.

This clone was recorded a few times. The rearrangement uses TRBV4-3 and TRBJ2-7; 11 nucleotides agree with TRBD1. J gave up 4 bases and V 0 bases, and 5 bases lay outside the gene matches. The CDR3 has 16 residues. Germline CDR1 and CDR2: LGHNA and YSLEER. This chain's CDR3 is CASSQEIGTGGYEQYF. The CDR3 nucleotides are TGCGCCAGCAGCCAAGAGATCGGGACAGGGGGTTACGAGCAGTACTTC.

The CDR3 DNA reads as TGTGCCAGCAGCTTAAATACAGGGCGCTCCTATGGCTACACCTTC. Amino acid sequence: CASSLNTGRSYGYTF. The rearrangement joins TRBV7-2 to TRBJ1-2, with D perhaps matching TRBD1 (6 bases). V was clipped by 2 bases and J by 4 bases, with 14 bases between them. The germline CDR1 and CDR2 sequences are SGHTA and FQGNSA. This CDR3 is built from 15 residues.

The rearrangement uses TRBV2 and TRBJ2-1; maybe TRBD2 (5 bases). This CDR3 is built from 13 residues. Germline values: CDR1 SNHLY, CDR2 FYNNEI. The V gene lost 7 bases and the J gene lost 7 bases, with 14 bases spanning the gap. CDR3 bases: TGTGCCAGCACCCCTGACTACGGGAATGAGCAGTTCTTC. It is translated as CASTPDYGNEQFF.

The chain recombines TRBV6-4 with TRBJ2-1, with a possible D match to TRBD1 (6 bases). The germline gives CDR1 MRHNA, CDR2 SNTAGT. Trimming stripped 4 bases from V and 5 bases from J, with 9 bases between. The CDR3 has 13 amino acids. The CDR3 loop reads CASSAGTNNEQFF. In DNA form, the CDR3 reads TGTGCCAGCAGTGCCGGGACAAACAATGAGCAGTTCTTC.

This chain uses TRBV5-1 with TRBJ1-2; D not resolved. With 3 bases removed from V and 7 bases from J, the gap between germline ends came to 10 bases. Germline V lookup: CDR1 SGHRS, CDR2 YFSETQ. The CDR3 spans 12 residues. The CDR3 spells CASSSPRGGYTF. The CDR3 nucleotides read TGCGCCAGCAGCTCGCCCCGGGGTGGCTACACCTTC.

V is TRBV6-1 and J is TRBJ1-2; D is possibly TRBD1 (5 bases). Germline-derived CDR1 and CDR2 are MNHNS and SASEGT. The CDR3 is made up of 16 amino acids. Deletions cut 0 bases from V and 4 bases from J, with 15 bases between. The CDR3 DNA sequence: TGTGCCAGCAGTGAAGCGGAGGGACTGAGGGGCTATGGCTACACCTTC. Its protein product is CASSEAEGLRGYGYTF.

This chain connects TRBV5-6 to TRBJ2-7, with D perhaps TRBD1 (6 bases). Germline V gene sequence: CDR1 SGHDT, CDR2 YYEEEE. This CDR3 is 13 amino acids long. The V end was cut by 6 bases, the J end by 6 bases, with 16 bases between. The CDR3 DNA follows: TGTGCCAGCACCCCACAGGGAGCTGGCGAGCAGTACTTC. Protein sequence: CASTPQGAGEQYF. The complete variable domain, with remaining parts taken from reference TRBV5-6 and TRBJ2-7, reads DAGVTQSPTHLIKTRGQQVTLRCSPKSGHDTVSWYQQALGQGPQFIFQYYEEEERQRGNFPDRFSGHQFPNYSSELNVNALLLGDSALYLCASTPQGAGEQYFGPGTRLTVT.

The V gene is TRBV4-2, the J gene TRBJ2-7; 8 nucleotides agree with TRBD1. The trim removed 0 bases at V and 2 bases at J, leaving 9 bases unmatched. This CDR3 has 17 residues. Germline CDR1 and CDR2: LGHNA and YNFKEQ. CDR3 protein: CASSQDGPGGYTYEQYF. In DNA form, the CDR3 reads TGTGCCAGCAGCCAAGATGGGCCAGGGGGCTACACCTACGAGCAGTACTTC.